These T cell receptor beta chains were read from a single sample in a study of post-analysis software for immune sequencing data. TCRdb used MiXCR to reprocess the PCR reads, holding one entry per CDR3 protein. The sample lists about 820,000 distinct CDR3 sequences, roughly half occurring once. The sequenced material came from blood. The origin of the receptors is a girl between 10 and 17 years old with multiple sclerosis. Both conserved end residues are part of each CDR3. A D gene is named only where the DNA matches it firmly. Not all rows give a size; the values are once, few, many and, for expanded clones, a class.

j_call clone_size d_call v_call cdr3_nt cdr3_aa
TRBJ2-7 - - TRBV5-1 TGCGCCAGCAGCTTGGACCCCAACCAACTCTACGAGCAGTACTTC CASSLDPNQLYEQYF
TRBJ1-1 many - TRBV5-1 TGCGCCAGCAGCTTACAGGGCATGAACACTGAAGCTTTCTTT CASSLQGMNTEAFF
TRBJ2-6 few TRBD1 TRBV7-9 TGTGCCAGCAGCCACACAGGGGGCCGAGGCTCTGGGGCCAACGTCCTGACTTTC CASSHTGGRGSGANVLTF
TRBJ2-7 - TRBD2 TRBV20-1 TGCAGTGCTAGAGATGTAGCGGGGTTGTACGAGCAGTACTTC CSARDVAGLYEQYF
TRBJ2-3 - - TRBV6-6 TGTGCCAGCAGTTTCACGGGTAACTCCAGGGCAGATACGCAGTATTTT CASSFTGNSRADTQYF
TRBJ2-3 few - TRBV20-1 TGCAGTGCCAATATCAGGACAGATACGCAGTATTTT CSANIRTDTQYF
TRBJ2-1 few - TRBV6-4 TGTGCCAGCAGTGATCCCGGTTCAGGGGATGAGCAGTTCTTC CASSDPGSGDEQFF
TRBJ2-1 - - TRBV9 TGTGCCAGCAGCGTAGGAACAGGGTCTCACAATGAGCAGTTCTTC CASSVGTGSHNEQFF
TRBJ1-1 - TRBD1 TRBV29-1 TGCAGCACCTCGGACAGGCTCACTGAAGCTTTCTTT CSTSDRLTEAFF
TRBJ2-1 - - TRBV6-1 TGTGCCAGCAGTGAGTTCTCCTACAATGAGCAGTTCTTC CASSEFSYNEQFF
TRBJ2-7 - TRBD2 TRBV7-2 TGTGCCAGCAGAAGGACTAGCGGGGGGTACAATGAGCAGTACTTC CASRRTSGGYNEQYF
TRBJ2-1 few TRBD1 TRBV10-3 TGTGCCATCAGTGACCCGTTGGGACAGGGCATCAATGAGCAGTTCTTC CAISDPLGQGINEQFF
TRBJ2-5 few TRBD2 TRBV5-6 TGTGCCAGCAGCCCCCGCGGGGGTGGGGGAGAGACCCAGTACTTC CASSPRGGGGETQYF
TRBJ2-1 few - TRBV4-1 TGCGCCAGCAGCCAGACGCCAGGCTACAATGAGCAGTTCTTC CASSQTPGYNEQFF
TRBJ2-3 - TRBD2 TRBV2 TGTGCCAGCAGGTCCGGGACTAGCGGCCTTATCACAGATACGCAGTATTTT CASRSGTSGLITDTQYF
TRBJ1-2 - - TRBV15 TGTGCCACCCAAAAGGGTTTTTCTAACGGCTACACCTTC CATQKGFSNGYTF
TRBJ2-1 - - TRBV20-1 TGCAGTGCGGAGGAGGGGAGCTCCTACAATGAGCAGTTCTTC CSAEEGSSYNEQFF
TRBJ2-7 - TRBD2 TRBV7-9 TGTGCCAGCAGCTTAGCTAGCGGGGGAAGGTCCTACGAGCAGTACTTC CASSLASGGRSYEQYF
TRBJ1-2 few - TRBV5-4 TGTGCCAGCAGCATACAGGGTGGCTACACCTTC CASSIQGGYTF
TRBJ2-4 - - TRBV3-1 TGTGCCAGCAGCCAAGAACTAGCCCTAGCCAAAAACATTCAGTACTTC CASSQELALAKNIQYF
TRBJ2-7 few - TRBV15 TGTGCCACCAGCGGGGAGTACGAGCAGTACTTC CATSGEYEQYF
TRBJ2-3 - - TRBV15 TGTGCCACCAGCAGAGATCCCATAGGGAAGGGGACAGATACGCAGTATTTT CATSRDPIGKGTDTQYF
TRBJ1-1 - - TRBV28 TGTGCCAGCAGTTTATTCGGCGGCCCGAACACTGAAGCTTTCTTT CASSLFGGPNTEAFF
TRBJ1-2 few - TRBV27 TGTGCCAGCACTACCCCGGGGGCTAACTATGGCTACACCTTC CASTTPGANYGYTF
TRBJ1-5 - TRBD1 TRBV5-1 TGCGCCAGCAGCCCGGGGACAGATAGCAATCAGCCCCAGCATTTT CASSPGTDSNQPQHF
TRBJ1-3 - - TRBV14 TGTGCCAGCAGCCGGGGATTCGCGGGAAACACCATATATTTT CASSRGFAGNTIYF
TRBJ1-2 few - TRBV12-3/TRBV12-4 TGTGCCAGCAGTTTCCGAAGACGAGGGTTAGGCTACACCTTC CASSFRRRGLGYTF
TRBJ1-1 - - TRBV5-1 TGCGCCAGCAGCTTCGACCTGAACACTGAAGCTTTCTTT CASSFDLNTEAFF
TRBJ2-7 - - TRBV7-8 TGTGCCAGCAGCTTACACGCACAGGCGAACTACGAGGAGCAGTACTTC CASSLHAQANYEEQYF
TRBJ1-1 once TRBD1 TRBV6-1 TGTGCCAGCAGTGCGGACAGGGGTGCCACTGAAGCTTTCTTT CASSADRGATEAFF
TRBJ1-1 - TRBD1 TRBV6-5 TGTGCCAGCAGTTACGGGACAGGGGGATTCGCTGAAGCTTTCTTT CASSYGTGGFAEAFF
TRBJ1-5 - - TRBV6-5 TGTGCCAGCAGTTACGGGGGACACAATAGCAATCAGCCCCAGCATTTT CASSYGGHNSNQPQHF
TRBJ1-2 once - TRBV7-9 TGTGCCAGCAGCTTATCCAACGGCGGCTACACCTTC CASSLSNGGYTF
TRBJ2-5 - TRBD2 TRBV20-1 TGCAGTGCTAGAAGGGGGACTAGCGGAGAGACCCAGTACTTC CSARRGTSGETQYF